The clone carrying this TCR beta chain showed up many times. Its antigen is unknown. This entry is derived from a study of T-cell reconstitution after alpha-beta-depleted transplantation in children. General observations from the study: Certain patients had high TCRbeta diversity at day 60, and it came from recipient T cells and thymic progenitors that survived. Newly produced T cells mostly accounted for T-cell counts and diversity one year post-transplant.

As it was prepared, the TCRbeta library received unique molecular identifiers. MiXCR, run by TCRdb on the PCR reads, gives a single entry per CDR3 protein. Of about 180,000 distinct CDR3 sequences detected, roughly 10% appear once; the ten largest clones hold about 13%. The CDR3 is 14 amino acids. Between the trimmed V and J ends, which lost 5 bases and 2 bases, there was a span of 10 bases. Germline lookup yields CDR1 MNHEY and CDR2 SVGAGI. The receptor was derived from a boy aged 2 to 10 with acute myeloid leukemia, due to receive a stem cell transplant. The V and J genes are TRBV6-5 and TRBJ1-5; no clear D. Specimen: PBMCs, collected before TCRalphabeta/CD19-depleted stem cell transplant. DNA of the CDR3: TGTGCCAGCAGTCCCGGTGGCGGCAATCAGCCCCAGCATTTT. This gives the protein CASSPGGGNQPQHF.